This passage covers 3 T cell receptor beta chains from one sample sequenced in a study of blood T cells in healthy people across ages. Combining a sample-barcoded 5' primer with a J-beta primer mix, a second PCR ran for about 7 to 11 cycles. From the 5' RACE reads, TCRdb called clonotypes with MiXCR, one entry per CDR3 protein. The sample has 1.5 million to 2 million distinct CDR3 sequences, 49% seen once. Sequenced: blood. These receptors were taken from a woman aged 40-49 years in good health.

This chain joins TRBV6-5 and TRBJ2-4; D remains unclear. The J call is doubtful: the DNA matches TRBJ2-5 better. The germline V gene has CDR1 MNHEY and CDR2 SVGAGI. CDR3 length: 14 amino acids. The DNA of the CDR3 is TGTGCCAGCAGTGACGCGGACCTCCAAGAGACCCAGTACTTC. This gives the protein CASSDADLQETQYF.

The chain joins TRBV7-9 to TRBJ1-6; no firm D call. In germline, CDR1 is SEHNR, CDR2 FQNEAQ (reference sequence). This CDR3 is built from 14 residues. Trimming shortened V by 5 bases and J by 4 bases, and 9 bases separated the two germline ends. The CDR3 region has the DNA TGTGCCAGCAGCCAGACGGAGTATAATTCACCCCTCCACTTT. Encoded protein: CASSQTEYNSPLHF.

Concerning this clonotype: One end of the junction varies from germline; a read error may be responsible. The chain carries TRBV6-1 and TRBJ2-3; D ambiguous. Germline CDR1 is MNHNS and CDR2 is SASEGT. The CDR3 is 12 amino acids. The CDR3 nucleotides read TGTGTCAGCAGTGTCGCTAAGGGTACGCAGTATTTT. Translation: CVSSVAKGTQYF.